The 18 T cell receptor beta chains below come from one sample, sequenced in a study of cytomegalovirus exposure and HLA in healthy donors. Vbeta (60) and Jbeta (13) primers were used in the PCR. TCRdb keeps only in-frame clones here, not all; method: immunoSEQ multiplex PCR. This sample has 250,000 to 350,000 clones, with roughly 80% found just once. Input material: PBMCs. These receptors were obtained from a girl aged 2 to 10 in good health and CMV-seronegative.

CDR3 protein: CASSSGLGTRTSGRLAAQFF. CDR3 nucleotides: TGCGCCAGCAGCTCGGGGCTCGGGACGAGGACTAGCGGGAGGTTGGCTGCCCAGTTCTTC. The V call is TRBV5-1, the J call TRBJ2-1, with TRBD2 matching 14 bases. Germline CDR1 reads SGHRS; CDR2 reads YFSETQ. This CDR3 spans 20 amino acids. The V segment lost 3 bases and the J segment 13 bases; nucleotides outside the gene matches: 24.

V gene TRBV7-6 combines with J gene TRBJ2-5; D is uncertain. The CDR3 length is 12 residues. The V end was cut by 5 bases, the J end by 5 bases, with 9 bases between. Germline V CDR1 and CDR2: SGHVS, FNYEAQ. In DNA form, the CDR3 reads TGTGCCAGCAGCCTACCCGGTGAGACCCAGTACTTC. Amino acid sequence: CASSLPGETQYF.

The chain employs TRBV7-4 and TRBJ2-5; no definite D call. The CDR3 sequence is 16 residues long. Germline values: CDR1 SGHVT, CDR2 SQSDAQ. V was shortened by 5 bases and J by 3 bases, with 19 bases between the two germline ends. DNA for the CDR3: TGTGCCAGCAGCCCCCGAGGCGATTTTGATAAAGAGACCCAGTACTTC. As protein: CASSPRGDFDKETQYF.

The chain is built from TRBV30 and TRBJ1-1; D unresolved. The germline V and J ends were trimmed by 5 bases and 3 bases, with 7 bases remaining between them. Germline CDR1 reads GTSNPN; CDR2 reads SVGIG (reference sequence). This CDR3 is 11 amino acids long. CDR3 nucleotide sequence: TGTGCCTGGCGGGTATACACTGAAGCTTTCTTT. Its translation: CAWRVYTEAFF. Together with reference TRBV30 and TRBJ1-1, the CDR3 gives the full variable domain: SQTIHQWPATLVQPVGSPLSLECTVEGTSNPNLYWYRQAAGRGLQLLFYSVGIGQISSEVPQNLSASRPQDRQFILSSKKLLLSDSGFYLCAWRVYTEAFFGQGTRLTVV.

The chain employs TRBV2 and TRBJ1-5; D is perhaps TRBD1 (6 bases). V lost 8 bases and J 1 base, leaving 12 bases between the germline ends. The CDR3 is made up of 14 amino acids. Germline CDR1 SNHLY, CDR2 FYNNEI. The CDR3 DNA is TGTGCCAGCGACAACAGGGAAAGCAATCAGCCCCAGCATTTT. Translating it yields CASDNRESNQPQHF.

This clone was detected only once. CDR3 DNA: TGTGCCAGCAGTGAATCGGGGACAGGGGCAGACGAGCAGTACTTC. It yields the protein CASSESGTGADEQYF. The chain recombines TRBV25-1 with TRBJ2-5, with TRBD1 identical over 10 bases. The J call is uncertain, as TRBJ2-7 better fits the DNA end. Germline V gene sequence: CDR1 MGHDK, CDR2 SYGVNS. CDR3 length equals 15 residues.

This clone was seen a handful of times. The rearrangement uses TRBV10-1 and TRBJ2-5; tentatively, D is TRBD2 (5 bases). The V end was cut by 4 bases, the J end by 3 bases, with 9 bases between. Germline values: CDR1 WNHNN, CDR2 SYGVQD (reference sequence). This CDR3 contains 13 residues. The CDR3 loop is CASSAEGEETQYF. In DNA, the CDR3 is TGCGCCAGCAGTGCCGAGGGTGAAGAGACCCAGTACTTC.

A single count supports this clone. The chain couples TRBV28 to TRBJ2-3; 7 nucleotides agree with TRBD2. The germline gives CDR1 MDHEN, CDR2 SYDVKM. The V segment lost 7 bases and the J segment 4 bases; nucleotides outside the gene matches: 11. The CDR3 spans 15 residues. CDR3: CASTNWGEGSDTQYF. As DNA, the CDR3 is TGTGCCAGCACCAATTGGGGGGAGGGGTCAGATACGCAGTATTTT.

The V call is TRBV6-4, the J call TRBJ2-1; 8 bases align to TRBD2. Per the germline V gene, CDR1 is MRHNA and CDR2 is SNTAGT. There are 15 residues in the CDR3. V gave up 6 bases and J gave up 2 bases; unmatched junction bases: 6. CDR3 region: CASSKTSEAYNEQFF. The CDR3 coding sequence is TGTGCCAGCAGCAAGACTAGCGAAGCCTACAATGAGCAGTTCTTC.

DNA for the CDR3: TGTGCCAGCTCACGGCCTGACTCCTACGAGCAGTACTTC. This translates into CASSRPDSYEQYF. The chain uses TRBV18 and TRBJ2-7; D uncertain. The CDR3 is 13 residues long. Germline loops: CDR1 KGHSH, CDR2 LQKENI. Trimming left V 4 bases short and J 0 bases short, with 7 bases between.

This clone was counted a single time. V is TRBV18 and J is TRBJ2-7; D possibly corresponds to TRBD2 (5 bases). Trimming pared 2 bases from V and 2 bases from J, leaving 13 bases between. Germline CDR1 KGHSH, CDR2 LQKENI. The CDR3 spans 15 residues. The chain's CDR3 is CASSPARGIPYEQYF. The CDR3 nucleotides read TGTGCCAGCTCACCAGCTCGGGGAATCCCCTACGAGCAGTACTTC.

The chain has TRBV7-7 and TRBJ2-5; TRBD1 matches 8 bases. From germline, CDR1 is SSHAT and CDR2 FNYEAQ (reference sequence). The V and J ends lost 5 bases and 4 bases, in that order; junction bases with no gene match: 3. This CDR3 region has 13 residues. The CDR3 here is CASSTTGVETQYF. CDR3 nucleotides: TGTGCCAGCAGCACGACAGGGGTAGAGACCCAGTACTTC.

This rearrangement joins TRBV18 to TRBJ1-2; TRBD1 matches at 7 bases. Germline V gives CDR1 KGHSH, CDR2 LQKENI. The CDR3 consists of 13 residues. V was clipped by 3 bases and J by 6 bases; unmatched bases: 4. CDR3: CASSPETGHGYTF. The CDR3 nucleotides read TGTGCCAGCTCACCTGAGACAGGGCATGGCTACACCTTC.

The CDR3 nucleotides are TGTGCCAGCAGTTACTCGGGGGGGCCAGAGACCCAGTACTTC. The encoded protein is CASSYSGGPETQYF. The rearrangement joins TRBV6-5 to TRBJ2-5, with D possibly TRBD2 on 7 matching bases. The V end was cut by 0 bases, the J end by 4 bases, with 9 bases between. The CDR3 covers 14 residues. CDR1 and CDR2 (germline): MNHEY, SVGAGI.

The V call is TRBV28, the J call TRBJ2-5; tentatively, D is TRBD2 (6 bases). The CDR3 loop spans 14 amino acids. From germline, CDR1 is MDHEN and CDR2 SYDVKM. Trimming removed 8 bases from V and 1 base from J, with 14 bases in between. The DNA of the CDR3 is TGTGCCAGCCTGGCGGGATCCCGCCAAGAGACCCAGTACTTC. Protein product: CASLAGSRQETQYF.

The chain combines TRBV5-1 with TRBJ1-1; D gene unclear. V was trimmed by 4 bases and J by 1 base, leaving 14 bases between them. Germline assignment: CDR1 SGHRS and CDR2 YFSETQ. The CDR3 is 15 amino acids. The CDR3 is CASSVDSMGNTEAFF. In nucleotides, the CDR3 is TGCGCCAGCAGCGTGGATAGCATGGGGAACACTGAAGCTTTCTTT.

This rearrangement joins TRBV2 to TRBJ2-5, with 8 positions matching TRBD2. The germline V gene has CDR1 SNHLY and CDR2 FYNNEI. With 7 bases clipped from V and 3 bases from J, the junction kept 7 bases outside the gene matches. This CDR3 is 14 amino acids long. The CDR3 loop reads CASKRGSGEETQYF. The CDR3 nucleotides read TGTGCCAGCAAGCGGGGGAGCGGGGAAGAGACCCAGTACTTC.

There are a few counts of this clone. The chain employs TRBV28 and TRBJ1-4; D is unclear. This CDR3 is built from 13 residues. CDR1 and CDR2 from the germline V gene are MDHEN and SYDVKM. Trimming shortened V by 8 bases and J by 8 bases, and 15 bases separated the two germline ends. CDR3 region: CASFGSTGEKLFF. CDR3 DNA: TGTGCCAGCTTCGGTTCGACTGGGGAAAAACTGTTTTTT.